The rows below give T cell receptor beta chains drawn from one sample of a study of blood T cell repertoires in COVID-19. This table comes from immunoSEQ multiplex PCR, and its TCRdb copy is limited to in-frame clones, with some not included. The sample shows about 260,000 clones, 75% to 90% of them seen only once. The sequenced material came from peripheral blood. These receptors came from a young man with active or convalescent COVID-19. Each CDR3 is given without its conserved first and last residue. Each record gives: J gene, clone size, V gene, CDR3 protein. Rows may omit the clone size; those that give it use once, few, many or a size class.

j_gene: TRBJ2-7; abundance: .; v_gene: TRBV19; CDR3aa: ATRAPVGYEQY
j_gene: TRBJ1-1; abundance: .; v_gene: TRBV6-5; CDR3aa: ASSYPGGQEAF
j_gene: TRBJ2-1; abundance: .; v_gene: TRBV5-4; CDR3aa: ASSGQAGGAYNEQF
j_gene: TRBJ2-2; abundance: .; v_gene: TRBV3-1/TRBV3-2; CDR3aa: ASSQDTRGGLDGELF
j_gene: TRBJ2-3; abundance: .; v_gene: TRBV27; CDR3aa: ASSLLGGRTDTQY
j_gene: TRBJ2-7; abundance: few; v_gene: TRBV15; CDR3aa: ATSSDGSFYEQY
j_gene: TRBJ2-5; abundance: .; v_gene: TRBV3-1/TRBV3-2; CDR3aa: ASSSGQRGETQY
j_gene: TRBJ1-1; abundance: .; v_gene: TRBV5-1; CDR3aa: ASSSWTGRAF
j_gene: TRBJ1-2; abundance: few; v_gene: TRBV9; CDR3aa: ASTGTGGMKGGYT
j_gene: TRBJ2-5; abundance: .; v_gene: TRBV18; CDR3aa: ASSPTGPETQY
j_gene: TRBJ2-2; abundance: many; v_gene: TRBV7-7; CDR3aa: ASSSAQGPAGELF
j_gene: TRBJ2-3; abundance: .; v_gene: TRBV7-9; CDR3aa: ASSEQGATDTQY
j_gene: TRBJ2-7; abundance: .; v_gene: TRBV15; CDR3aa: ATSAPFKTGVRNEQY
j_gene: TRBJ2-3; abundance: .; v_gene: TRBV27; CDR3aa: ASSPQPGFTDTQY
j_gene: TRBJ1-2; abundance: .; v_gene: TRBV20-1; CDR3aa: SASQGFNYGYT
j_gene: TRBJ2-7; abundance: .; v_gene: TRBV29-1; CDR3aa: SVGWDRGSYEQY
j_gene: TRBJ2-5; abundance: .; v_gene: TRBV9; CDR3aa: ASGAEETQY
j_gene: TRBJ2-5; abundance: .; v_gene: TRBV6-1; CDR3aa: ASSGDPAGGSYVETQY
j_gene: TRBJ2-5; abundance: .; v_gene: TRBV29-1; CDR3aa: SVEDLTGTIQETQY
j_gene: TRBJ1-1; abundance: .; v_gene: TRBV2; CDR3aa: ASTFGDTEAF
j_gene: TRBJ2-3; abundance: .; v_gene: TRBV6-6; CDR3aa: ASSPPGGHEVDTQY
j_gene: TRBJ2-7; abundance: .; v_gene: TRBV7-2; CDR3aa: ASSLGRPSGGYEQY
j_gene: TRBJ1-2; abundance: .; v_gene: TRBV6-1; CDR3aa: ASSAFSLHPNYGYT
j_gene: TRBJ1-2; abundance: .; v_gene: TRBV15; CDR3aa: ATSDRLYGYT
j_gene: TRBJ2-7; abundance: .; v_gene: TRBV29-1; CDR3aa: SVEARTWGAYEQY
j_gene: TRBJ1-1; abundance: .; v_gene: TRBV3-1/TRBV3-2; CDR3aa: ASSQDLTEAF
j_gene: TRBJ2-2; abundance: .; v_gene: TRBV11-2; CDR3aa: ASSLSGEGLADDTGELF
j_gene: TRBJ2-1; abundance: few; v_gene: TRBV7-9; CDR3aa: ASSGRDFNEQF
j_gene: TRBJ1-4; abundance: .; v_gene: TRBV15; CDR3aa: ATSRDSFNEKLF
j_gene: TRBJ1-6; abundance: few; v_gene: TRBV30; CDR3aa: AWSPRFSPLH
j_gene: TRBJ2-3; abundance: .; v_gene: TRBV6-5; CDR3aa: ASSYAGKSSTDTQY
j_gene: TRBJ2-2; abundance: .; v_gene: TRBV4-1; CDR3aa: ASSQDKGDGELF
j_gene: TRBJ1-2; abundance: .; v_gene: TRBV10-3; CDR3aa: AITDRVFGYT
j_gene: TRBJ2-7; abundance: .; v_gene: TRBV24-1; CDR3aa: ATSDPRDRTYEQY
j_gene: TRBJ2-1; abundance: .; v_gene: TRBV6-2/TRBV6-3; CDR3aa: ASSYGQGAYNEQF
j_gene: TRBJ1-3; abundance: .; v_gene: TRBV5-1; CDR3aa: ASSQGTVLSGNTIY
j_gene: TRBJ1-1; abundance: .; v_gene: TRBV6-5; CDR3aa: ASSSLRVFTEAF
j_gene: TRBJ1-3; abundance: .; v_gene: TRBV12-1; CDR3aa: ASSPTHSGNTIY
j_gene: TRBJ1-2; abundance: .; v_gene: TRBV5-1; CDR3aa: ASSFSGPDGYT
j_gene: TRBJ2-4; abundance: .; v_gene: TRBV5-4; CDR3aa: ASSTTSGAPNIQY
j_gene: TRBJ2-7; abundance: .; v_gene: TRBV5-8; CDR3aa: ASSLGPTTYEQY
j_gene: TRBJ1-2; abundance: .; v_gene: TRBV5-8; CDR3aa: ASSLWQAELRLNYT
j_gene: TRBJ2-1; abundance: .; v_gene: TRBV5-4; CDR3aa: ASSLGTSGTDNEQF
j_gene: TRBJ1-4; abundance: once; v_gene: TRBV10-2; CDR3aa: ASSVTGTGNEKLF
j_gene: TRBJ1-4; abundance: .; v_gene: TRBV19; CDR3aa: ASSPLGGRWREKLF
j_gene: TRBJ2-2; abundance: .; v_gene: TRBV6-6; CDR3aa: ASSYLNGGELF
j_gene: TRBJ1-2; abundance: .; v_gene: TRBV5-4; CDR3aa: ASSTTKQGNFYGYT
j_gene: TRBJ1-5; abundance: .; v_gene: TRBV6-4; CDR3aa: ASSLDINQPQH
j_gene: TRBJ2-3; abundance: once; v_gene: TRBV9; CDR3aa: ASSVGGPTMTDTQY
j_gene: TRBJ2-1; abundance: .; v_gene: TRBV7-2; CDR3aa: ASSPTFELRGGNEQF
j_gene: TRBJ2-1; abundance: .; v_gene: TRBV11-2; CDR3aa: ASSFSPGGNEQF
j_gene: TRBJ1-5; abundance: .; v_gene: TRBV6-5; CDR3aa: ASSSRGQGKNQPQH
j_gene: TRBJ2-7; abundance: .; v_gene: TRBV6-4; CDR3aa: ASTKPLGVDEQY
j_gene: TRBJ2-5; abundance: .; v_gene: TRBV5-1; CDR3aa: ASSLDRGETQY
j_gene: TRBJ1-6; abundance: .; v_gene: TRBV2; CDR3aa: ASSGPGGNSPLH
j_gene: TRBJ2-7; abundance: .; v_gene: TRBV6-5; CDR3aa: ASSTGQGTHEQY
j_gene: TRBJ1-2; abundance: .; v_gene: TRBV24-1; CDR3aa: AIGQGLVANYGYT
j_gene: TRBJ2-7; abundance: .; v_gene: TRBV6-5; CDR3aa: ASGLNRYEQY